These 13 T cell receptor beta chains originate from one sample sequenced in a study of cytomegalovirus exposure and HLA in healthy donors. The PCR used 60 Vbeta and 13 Jbeta primers. The protocol was immunoSEQ multiplex PCR, while the TCRdb copy is restricted to in-frame clones and leaves out a portion. The sample records 89,000 or so clones, roughly 75% being singletons. Sequencing input: PBMCs. Every receptor here comes from a man between 60 and 75 years old in good health and CMV-seronegative.

The chain has TRBV18 and TRBJ1-6, with D perhaps TRBD1 (5 bases). V lost 2 bases and J lost 8, with 16 bases in between. Per germline, CDR1 KGHSH and CDR2 LQKENI. The CDR3 runs 16 residues. The CDR3 protein is CASSPNRQSKDSPLHF. The CDR3 DNA reads as TGTGCCAGCTCACCAAATCGACAGAGTAAGGATTCACCCCTCCACTTT.

Remarks on this clone: Germline is not matched at one junction end, which may reflect a read error. J is TRBJ2-7 and V is TRBV4-1, with no clear D. There are 14 residues in the CDR3. Germline V CDR1 and CDR2: MGHRA, YSYEKL. CDR3 DNA: TGCGCCAGCAGCCAAAACGTCGACTCCTCCGAGCAGTACTTC. Encoded protein: CASSQNVDSSEQYF.

This clone came up once. The chain joins TRBV5-4 to TRBJ1-2; TRBD1 might be the D (6 bases). The V gene's germline CDR1 is SGHNT and CDR2 YYREEE (reference sequence). This CDR3 region has 14 residues. Trimming removed 9 bases from V and 10 bases from J, with 25 bases in between. CDR3 protein: CATRGGQYPSTYTF. In DNA, the CDR3 is TGTGCCACCCGGGGGGGACAATACCCTAGTACCTACACCTTC.

The CDR3 nucleotides are TGTGCCAGCAGTGACGGGACTAGCGGGGGAGAGACCCAGTACTTC. As protein: CASSDGTSGGETQYF. This chain links TRBV2 with TRBJ2-5; TRBD2 matches at 14 bases. Germline lookup yields CDR1 SNHLY and CDR2 FYNNEI. The ends lost 3 bases at V and 4 bases at J; junction bases unmatched: 1. The CDR3 length is 15 residues.

The rearrangement uses TRBV30 and TRBJ2-1, with D possibly matching TRBD1 (6 bases). The CDR3 length is 14 residues. The V gene's germline CDR1 is GTSNPN and CDR2 SVGIG (reference sequence). Between the trimmed V and J ends, which lost 7 bases and 0 bases, there was a span of 13 bases. DNA of the CDR3: TGTGCCTTGTCCGGGACACCCTCCTACAATGAGCAGTTCTTC. It translates to CALSGTPSYNEQFF.

This chain connects TRBV19 to TRBJ1-5, with a possible D match to TRBD1 (6 bases). With 7 bases removed from V and 7 bases from J, the gap between germline ends came to 23 bases. Looked up from germline, CDR1 is LNHDA and CDR2 is SQIVND (reference sequence). The CDR3 spans 16 residues. The CDR3 DNA sequence: TGTGCCAGTATCCCCCGGGCAGGGGCAGTCAGCCAGCCCCAGCATTTT. Protein: CASIPRAGAVSQPQHF.

The genes are TRBV19 and TRBJ2-1; D is unresolved. This CDR3 is built from 16 residues. Germline loops: CDR1 LNHDA, CDR2 SQIVND (reference sequence). V lost 4 bases, J lost 0 bases, and 13 bases lay in between. CDR3 region: CASSTPAGSSYNEQFF. DNA of the CDR3: TGTGCCAGTAGTACCCCGGCAGGCAGCTCCTACAATGAGCAGTTCTTC.

V is TRBV2 and J is TRBJ1-2; 7 bases line up with TRBD1. V gave up 2 bases and J gave up 6 bases; unmatched junction bases: 12. Looked up from germline, CDR1 is SNHLY and CDR2 is FYNNEI. This CDR3 comprises 16 residues. The DNA for the CDR3 is TGTGCCAGCAGTGAATTAGTGACAGGGAGCTCCAATGGCTACACCTTC. Residues: CASSELVTGSSNGYTF.

The chain joins TRBV5-5 to TRBJ1-2, with D perhaps TRBD1 (6 bases). The V gene's germline CDR1 is SGHKS and CDR2 YYEKEE (reference sequence). V shed 0 bases and J shed 0 bases, with 12 bases lying between them. CDR3 length equals 16 residues. CDR3 in DNA: TGTGCCAGCAGCTTGGTCGTAGGGGGAGCTAACTATGGCTACACCTTC. Translating it yields CASSLVVGGANYGYTF.

The rearrangement uses TRBV6-1 and TRBJ2-7; 7 bases align to TRBD1. The CDR3 totals 15 residues. The V gene's germline CDR1 is MNHNS and CDR2 SASEGT. Trimming at V came to 1 base and at J to 3 bases, leaving 6 bases not matched to a gene. The CDR3 sequence: CASSEEGGRFYEQYF. CDR3 sequence (DNA): TGTGCCAGCAGTGAAGAAGGGGGCCGGTTCTACGAGCAGTACTTC.

This clone was observed a handful of times. The chain links TRBV7-8 to TRBJ1-1; 7 bases align to TRBD1. This CDR3 has 13 amino acids. The germline V gene encodes CDR1 SGHVS and CDR2 FQNEAQ. Trimming cost V 5 bases and J 4 bases; bases outside gene matches: 4. The CDR3 loop reads CASSPDRATEAFF. CDR3 coding DNA: TGTGCCAGCAGCCCAGACAGGGCCACTGAAGCTTTCTTT. The variable domain in full, completed from reference TRBV7-8 and TRBJ1-1, reads GAGVSQSPRYKVAKRGQDVALRCDPISGHVSLFWYQQALGQGPEFLTYFQNEAQLDKSGLPSDRFFAERPEGSVSTLKIQRTQQEDSAVYLCASSPDRATEAFFGQGTRLTVV.

The gene calls are TRBV30 and TRBJ1-6; tentatively, D is TRBD1 (6 bases). V was clipped by 0 bases and J by 10 bases, with 10 bases between them. The CDR3 consists of 13 residues. Germline CDR1 is GTSNPN and CDR2 is SVGIG (reference sequence). CDR3 DNA sequence: TGTGCCTGGAGTGTTCAGGGGATATCACCCCTCCACTTT. Translated: CAWSVQGISPLHF.

The chain combines TRBV7-3 with TRBJ2-1; 8 nucleotides match TRBD2. The CDR3 runs to 17 residues. After removal of 8 bases from V and 6 bases from J, the junction contained 18 bases not matched to a gene. Looked up from germline, CDR1 is SGHTA and CDR2 is FQGTGA. The DNA for the CDR3 is TGTGCCAGCGTTTGCTTGACGGGCGGGGGGCCCCTCAATGAGCAGTTCTTC. Translated, it gives CASVCLTGGGPLNEQFF.